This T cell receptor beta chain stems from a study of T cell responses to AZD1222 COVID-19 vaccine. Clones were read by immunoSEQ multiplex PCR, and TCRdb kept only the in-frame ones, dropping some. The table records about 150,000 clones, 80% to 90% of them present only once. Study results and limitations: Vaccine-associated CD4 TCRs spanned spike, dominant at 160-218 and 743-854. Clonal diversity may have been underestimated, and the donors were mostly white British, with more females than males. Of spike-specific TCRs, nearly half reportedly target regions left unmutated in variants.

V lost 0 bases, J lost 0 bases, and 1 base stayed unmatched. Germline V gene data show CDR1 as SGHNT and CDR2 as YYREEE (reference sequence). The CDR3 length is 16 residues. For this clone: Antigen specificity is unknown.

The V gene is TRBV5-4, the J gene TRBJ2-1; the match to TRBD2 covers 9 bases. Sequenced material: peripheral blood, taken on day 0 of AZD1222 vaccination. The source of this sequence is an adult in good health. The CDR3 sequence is CASSLASGNSYNEQFF. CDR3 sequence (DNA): TGTGCCAGCAGCTTGGCTAGCGGGAACTCCTACAATGAGCAGTTCTTC.